These T cell receptor beta chains were read from a single sample in a study of neoadjuvant nivolumab and ipilimumab in lung cancer. TCRdb's table, derived via immunoSEQ multiplex PCR, lists solely in-frame clones and lacks some. The sample holds 30,000 or so clones, about 83% seen once. Sequencing used tumor tissue, obtained after neoadjuvant nivolumab, alone or with ipilimumab, at or shortly before surgery. Receptors were obtained from an adult with non-small cell lung cancer. CDR3s leave out the opening cysteine and the closing phenylalanine or tryptophan.

v_gene	j_gene	CDR3aa
TRBV5-1	TRBJ1-1	ASTIPGDGNTEAF
TRBV27	TRBJ1-5	ASKAGGGNQPQH
TRBV19	TRBJ2-2	ASSIVRGMDLTGELF
TRBV5-4	TRBJ1-3	ASSLDGNTIY
TRBV28	TRBJ1-2	ASRSDRGWGYT
TRBV18	TRBJ1-1	ASSPTEGDTEAF
TRBV13	TRBJ2-3	ASSAPAPKDTQY
TRBV18	TRBJ2-1	ASSPPGRDSYNEQF
TRBV7-4	TRBJ1-5	ASSLCKSREDNQPQH
TRBV5-1	TRBJ2-5	ASSLSGEETQY
TRBV29-1	TRBJ2-7	SVAGAESEQY
TRBV7-9	TRBJ2-3	ASSLGGASWADTQY
TRBV19	TRBJ1-1	ASSIKNTEAF
TRBV5-1	TRBJ1-5	ASSFGTGDNQPQH
TRBV7-2	TRBJ2-5	ASRIGGAETQY
TRBV11-2	TRBJ1-1	ASSFQLDEAF
TRBV30	TRBJ2-5	AWSVWTGQETQY
TRBV27	TRBJ2-5	ASRFSGGAALETQY
TRBV5-1	TRBJ2-3	ASSLRGARNTDTQY
TRBV5-6	TRBJ2-7	ASSLFPGLGSYEQY
TRBV1	TRBJ1-1	TSSQRGMTEAF
TRBV5-8	TRBJ1-4	ASSTGTGTNEKLF
TRBV6-1	TRBJ2-3	ASSDGGIGTDTQY
TRBV2	TRBJ2-6	ASTNQGANGANVLT
TRBV5-1	TRBJ2-1	ASSLEGGWSNEQF
TRBV11-3	TRBJ1-4	ASSLTRGETNEKLF
TRBV7-8	TRBJ1-1	ASSLSTYMGTEAF
TRBV11-2	TRBJ2-3	ASSLGDRPSTDTQY
TRBV27	TRBJ1-1	ASSLSAAAENTEAF
TRBV11-2	TRBJ2-5	ASSSLPGLQTQY
TRBV7-6	TRBJ2-2	ASSLALAGVPGELF
TRBV11-2	TRBJ1-4	ASSPQAGEGEKLF
TRBV7-5	TRBJ1-5	ARSLGMDGNQPQH
TRBV2	TRBJ2-3	ASSDKGRVTDTQY
TRBV18	TRBJ1-1	ASSPQGRGNTEAF
TRBV11-2	TRBJ2-6	ASRGDRDGANVLT
TRBV29-1	TRBJ1-2	SVGTGIYGYT
TRBV5-1	TRBJ1-1	ASSLRELVYTEAF
TRBV7-6	TRBJ1-3	ASSLLQRPSGNTIY
TRBV10-3	TRBJ1-1	AISESGGRSGTEAF
TRBV6-5	TRBJ1-4	ASAPAGGPEKLF
TRBV9	TRBJ2-7	ASSVSANPYEQY
TRBV7-2	TRBJ1-2	ASSLVIPGGRDGYT
TRBV5-1	TRBJ1-3	ASSLGNGRLSGNTIY
TRBV18	TRBJ2-7	ASSPLRTHPGGYEQY
TRBV12-5	TRBJ2-7	ASGSDRSYEQY
TRBV5-1	TRBJ2-1	ASSLVSGWAQDHNEQF
TRBV5-4	TRBJ2-5	ASSFRGEETQY
TRBV11-3	TRBJ2-7	ASSATGSSPGPTYEQY
TRBV11-2	TRBJ2-3	ASSKTSGGDLRTDTQY
TRBV7-2	TRBJ2-1	ASSSYLGSDNEQF
TRBV7-2	TRBJ1-2	ASRASGGTNYGYT
TRBV5-1	TRBJ2-7	ASSLRGPSYEQY